Below, 32 T cell receptor beta chains from the same sample are listed, as sequenced in a study of cytomegalovirus exposure and HLA in healthy donors. The PCR ran on 60 Vbeta and 13 Jbeta primers. Generated by immunoSEQ multiplex PCR, the TCRdb table keeps only in-frame clones and is missing some. The data show some 95,000 clones, under 80% seen once. Sequenced input: PBMCs. The receptor source for this set is a man aged 50 or older in good health and CMV-seropositive.

The genes are TRBV6-5 and TRBJ1-4; 9 bases map to TRBD1. The J segment lost 7 bases and the V segment lost 0 bases, leaving 3 bases of the junction unmatched. The CDR3 consists of 15 residues. CDR1 MNHEY and CDR2 SVGAGI come from the germline V gene. The CDR3 DNA reads as TGTGCCAGCAGTTACTCGGGGACAGGGAGTGAAAAACTGTTTTTT. Translation gives CASSYSGTGSEKLFF.

The chain uses TRBV6-5 and TRBJ1-2, with TRBD1 matching over 7 bases. CDR1 is MNHEY and CDR2 is SVGAGI in the germline V gene. The CDR3 runs to 14 residues. V lost 7 bases, J lost 4 bases, and 9 bases stayed unmatched. The CDR3 region has the DNA TGTGCCAGCACCACTCCGGGACAGACCTATGGCTACACCTTC. Its protein product is CASTTPGQTYGYTF.

The V gene is TRBV18, the J gene TRBJ1-1; no definite D call. CDR1 is KGHSH and CDR2 is LQKENI in the germline V gene. This CDR3 is built from 13 residues. Deletions cut 4 bases from V and 1 base from J, with 7 bases between. CDR3 coding DNA: TGTGCCAGCTCACAGCACGCGAACACTGAAGCTTTCTTT. Translated: CASSQHANTEAFF.

The chain uses TRBV13 and TRBJ2-7, with D possibly being TRBD2 (5 bases). The germline CDR1 and CDR2 sequences are PRHDT and FYEKMQ (reference sequence). The CDR3 extends over 15 amino acids. The V and J ends lost 3 bases and 11 bases respectively, with 23 bases between them. CDR3 sequence (DNA): TGTGCCAGCAGCTTGTCCACCGTCTCCGGGATTAAGAAGTACTTC. As protein: CASSLSTVSGIKKYF. The whole variable domain, filled in from reference TRBV13 and TRBJ2-7, reads AAGVIQSPRHLIKEKRETATLKCYPIPRHDTVYWYQQGPGQDPQFLISFYEKMQSDKGSIPDRFSAQQFSDYHSELNMSSLELGDSALYFCASSLSTVSGIKKYFGPGTRLTVT.

This chain joins TRBV28 and TRBJ1-2; the D gene is possibly TRBD1 (5 bases). Germline values: CDR1 MDHEN, CDR2 SYDVKM. V dropped 3 bases and J dropped 4 bases, with 9 bases sitting between them. This CDR3 has 13 amino acids. This CDR3 is CASSFPGPYGYTF. The CDR3 DNA sequence: TGTGCCAGCAGTTTCCCAGGGCCCTATGGCTACACCTTC.

The genes are TRBV5-1 and TRBJ2-6; D is ambiguous. V shed 2 bases and J shed 3 bases, with 6 bases lying between them. Germline values: CDR1 SGHRS, CDR2 YFSETQ. The CDR3 length is 14 residues. The CDR3 bases are TGCGCCAGCAGCTTAGACTTTGGGGCCAACGTCCTGACTTTC. This translates into CASSLDFGANVLTF.

In regard to this clone: Its ends do not fully match the called genes, so a read error is possible. For the CDR3, the DNA is TGTGCCAGCAGCCCCACAGGGAACTATGGCTACCCCTTC. It codes for CASSPTGNYGYPF. The chain carries TRBV7-6 and TRBJ1-2; D is perhaps TRBD1 (6 bases). The length of the CDR3 is 13 residues. Germline V CDR1 and CDR2: SGHVS, FNYEAQ.

This rearrangement joins TRBV5-6 to TRBJ2-5; D not certain. This CDR3 has 14 residues. Germline CDR1 and CDR2: SGHDT and YYEEEE. V dropped 1 base and J dropped 2 bases, with 9 bases sitting between them. The CDR3: CASSLRQVQETQYF. The DNA for the CDR3 is TGTGCCAGCAGCTTGAGGCAGGTTCAAGAGACCCAGTACTTC.

This rearrangement joins TRBV11-2 to TRBJ1-6; D remains unclear. V lost 2 bases to trimming and J lost 6 bases, with 11 bases between them. CDR3 size: 15 residues. The germline V gene has CDR1 SGHAT and CDR2 FQNNGV. As DNA, the CDR3 is TGTGCCAGCAGCTTAAGTGAAAGCGGTAATTCACCCCTCCACTTT. Its translation: CASSLSESGNSPLHF. The variable domain in full, completed from reference TRBV11-2 and TRBJ1-6, reads EAGVAQSPRYKIIEKRQSVAFWCNPISGHATLYWYQQILGQGPKLLIQFQNNGVVDDSQLPKDRFSAERLKGVDSTLKIQPAKLEDSAVYLCASSLSESGNSPLHFGNGTRLTVT.

V and J are TRBV7-2 and TRBJ2-5; possibly TRBD1 for D (6 bases). V lost 4 bases and J lost 5, with 8 bases in between. The CDR3 covers 12 residues. CDR1 SGHTA and CDR2 FQGNSA come from the germline V gene. The CDR3 DNA follows: TGTGCCAGCAGCTACACAGGGGAGACCCAGTACTTC. It specifies CASSYTGETQYF.

This chain links TRBV29-1 with TRBJ1-2; 8 nucleotides agree with TRBD1. Germline V gene lookup returns CDR1 SQVTM and CDR2 ANQGSEA. Losses at the gene ends were 3 bases for V and 7 bases for J; bases not matched to a gene: 13. This CDR3 is built from 15 residues. The CDR3 loop is CSVDSLGQGSAGYTF. Here the CDR3 DNA reads TGCAGCGTTGATTCTTTAGGACAGGGATCGGCTGGCTACACCTTC.

The chain uses TRBV6-5 and TRBJ1-2; tentatively, D is TRBD1 (6 bases). There are 13 residues in the CDR3. Germline V gene sequence: CDR1 MNHEY, CDR2 SVGAGI. Between the trimmed V and J ends, which lost 3 bases and 8 bases, there was a span of 13 bases. The CDR3 DNA is TGTGCCAGCAGTTATTCAGGGGAAAAGGGCTACACCTTC. It encodes CASSYSGEKGYTF.

The J gene is TRBJ2-7, the V gene TRBV19, with a weak D call TRBD2 (6 bases). V lost 5 bases and J 3 bases, leaving 14 bases between the germline ends. The CDR3 spans 14 residues. Germline CDR1 and CDR2: LNHDA and SQIVND (reference sequence). The CDR3 reads CASSAPGELYEQYF. The CDR3, as DNA: TGTGCCAGTAGTGCTCCGGGAGAGCTCTACGAGCAGTACTTC.

This clone appeared a single time. One junction end disagrees with the germline gene, perhaps due to a read error. The chain links TRBV9 to TRBJ1-2, with D unresolved. The CDR3 loop spans 17 amino acids. Germline CDR1 SGDLS, CDR2 YYNGEE. In DNA, the CDR3 is TGTGCCAGCAGCGTAGGAAACGGGCCAGCGGTCCACTATGGCTACCCCTTC. The encoded protein is CASSVGNGPAVHYGYPF.

The V gene is TRBV6-1, the J gene TRBJ1-6; unclear D gene. CDR3 size: 14 residues. Germline CDR1 and CDR2: MNHNS and SASEGT. Trimming removed 6 bases at V and 0 bases at J, with 6 bases between. The CDR3 sequence is CASRTSSYNSPLHF. The CDR3 coding sequence is TGTGCCAGCAGAACAAGCTCCTATAATTCACCCCTCCACTTT.

This clone was seen only a few times. The chain carries TRBV6-5 and TRBJ1-1; 7 positions agree with TRBD1. In germline, CDR1 is MNHEY, CDR2 SVGAGI. There are 12 residues in the CDR3. V lost 6 bases, J lost 10 bases, and 8 bases stayed unmatched. The CDR3 here is CASRQGGMRAFF. CDR3 sequence (DNA): TGTGCCAGCAGGCAGGGGGGTATGAGAGCTTTCTTT.

The chain employs TRBV6-5 and TRBJ1-3; 9 nucleotides align to TRBD1. The CDR3 extends over 15 amino acids. From germline, CDR1 is MNHEY and CDR2 SVGAGI. V lost 3 bases to trimming and J lost 2 bases; unmatched junction nucleotides: 2. CDR3 in amino acids: CASSYRTGAGNTIYF. CDR3 nucleotides: TGTGCCAGCAGTTATCGGACAGGGGCTGGAAACACCATATATTTT.

This chain joins TRBV5-1 and TRBJ1-2; 7 bases agree with TRBD1. Germline V gives CDR1 SGHRS, CDR2 YFSETQ. The V gene end was trimmed by 4 bases and the J gene end by 4 bases; junction bases not matched to a gene: 7. CDR3 length equals 14 residues. CDR3 nucleotide sequence: TGCGCCAGCAGCCCACCGGGACAGATCTATGGCTACACCTTC. Translation gives CASSPPGQIYGYTF.

The rearrangement uses TRBV5-4 and TRBJ2-3, with 7 bases that match TRBD1. The CDR3 loop spans 15 amino acids. In germline, CDR1 is SGHNT, CDR2 YYREEE (reference sequence). V lost 2 bases, J lost 0 bases, and 3 bases stayed unmatched. The CDR3 loop is CASSLGGPSTDTQYF. The CDR3 coding sequence is TGTGCCAGCAGCTTAGGGGGCCCTAGCACAGATACGCAGTATTTT.

This sequence joins TRBV7-2 and TRBJ2-1; a possible D gene is TRBD1 (6 bases). Looked up from germline, CDR1 is SGHTA and CDR2 is FQGNSA. V lost 1 base and J lost 9, with 13 bases in between. This CDR3 comprises 14 residues. This CDR3 is CASSLGRTVGEQFF. DNA of the CDR3: TGTGCCAGCAGCTTAGGACGGACAGTAGGTGAGCAGTTCTTC.

V and J are TRBV6-1 and TRBJ2-5; D is possibly TRBD1 (5 bases). Germline V lookup: CDR1 MNHNS, CDR2 SASEGT. Trimming took off 2 bases at V and 7 bases at J, with 11 bases between the two ends. The CDR3 loop spans 13 amino acids. The CDR3 bases are TGTGCCAGCAGTGAAACAGGCGATAGGACCCAGTACTTC. Amino acid sequence: CASSETGDRTQYF.

The chain carries TRBV15 and TRBJ2-5, with 9 bases identical to TRBD2. The V gene's germline CDR1 is LNHNV and CDR2 YYDKDF (reference sequence). This CDR3 has 18 residues. The ends lost 2 bases at V and 6 bases at J; junction bases unmatched: 16. This CDR3 is CATSRRLEAGGLGKTQYF. In DNA, the CDR3 is TGTGCCACCAGCAGACGGCTTGAAGCGGGGGGCCTGGGAAAGACCCAGTACTTC.

The rearrangement uses TRBV27 and TRBJ1-3; 8 bases fit TRBD1. V was pared by 6 bases and J by 4 bases, with 5 bases of the junction left unmatched. CDR1 and CDR2 from the germline V gene are MNHEY and SMNVEV (reference sequence). The CDR3 extends over 14 amino acids. The CDR3 region is CASSRTGPGNTIYF. The CDR3 DNA sequence: TGTGCCAGCAGCCGGACAGGGCCCGGAAACACCATATATTTT.

The chain joins TRBV4-1 to TRBJ2-1; TRBD2 is a possible D gene (5 bases). Trimming shortened V by 5 bases and J by 6 bases, and 11 bases separated the two germline ends. The germline V gene has CDR1 MGHRA and CDR2 YSYEKL. This CDR3 comprises 13 residues. CDR3 nucleotides: TGCGCCAGCAGCGCCGAGGGCGGCAATGAGCAGTTCTTC. It translates to CASSAEGGNEQFF.

This chain connects TRBV5-4 to TRBJ1-4, with D tentatively TRBD1 (5 bases). This CDR3 comprises 14 residues. Germline CDR1 is SGHNT and CDR2 is YYREEE (reference sequence). V gave up 0 bases and J gave up 5 bases, with 8 bases separating them. CDR3 sequence (DNA): TGTGCCAGCAGCTTGGGACAGCCGAATGAAAAACTGTTTTTT. Encoded protein: CASSLGQPNEKLFF.

V and J are TRBV7-9 and TRBJ1-1, with D maybe TRBD1 (6 bases). Per germline, CDR1 SEHNR and CDR2 FQNEAQ (reference sequence). The CDR3 runs to 11 residues. Trimming pared 5 bases from V and 8 bases from J, leaving 9 bases between. CDR3 region: CASSDGTEAFF. CDR3 bases: TGTGCCAGCAGCGACGGGACAGAAGCTTTCTTT.

This clone has more than one count but fewer than ten. This rearrangement joins TRBV11-2 to TRBJ2-1; perhaps TRBD2 as D (6 bases). Germline values: CDR1 SGHAT, CDR2 FQNNGV. V dropped 5 bases and J dropped 0 bases, with 17 bases sitting between them. The CDR3 length is 17 residues. The CDR3 loop reads CASSPGGGDLSYNEQFF. CDR3 in DNA: TGTGCCAGCAGCCCAGGCGGAGGGGACCTCTCCTACAATGAGCAGTTCTTC.

J is TRBJ2-7 and V is TRBV11-1; no clear D gene. The CDR3 runs to 17 residues. Germline-derived CDR1 and CDR2 are SGHAT and FQDESV (reference sequence). V was pared by 3 bases and J by 3 bases, with 21 bases between. The CDR3 sequence is CASSFGSTDFFSYEQYF. CDR3 in DNA: TGTGCCAGCAGCTTCGGGTCTACTGATTTCTTTAGCTACGAGCAGTACTTC. The whole variable domain, filled in from reference TRBV11-1 and TRBJ2-7, reads EAEVAQSPRYKITEKSQAVAFWCDPISGHATLYWYRQILGQGPELLVQFQDESVVDDSQLPKDRFSAERLKGVDSTLKIQPAELGDSAMYLCASSFGSTDFFSYEQYFGPGTRLTVT.

The CDR3 nucleotides are TGCAGCGTTGAAGAGGGGACTAGCGGGCGATACTCCTACGAGCAGTACTTC. Translation: CSVEEGTSGRYSYEQYF. The chain employs TRBV29-1 and TRBJ2-7; 12 bases match TRBD2. The CDR3 extends over 17 amino acids. In germline, CDR1 is SQVTM, CDR2 ANQGSEA. Trimming took 0 bases from V and 0 from J; bases not matched to a gene: 6.

The genes are TRBV6-6 and TRBJ1-6; 9 bases are a match to TRBD1. J lost 9 bases, V lost 5 bases, and 5 bases had no gene match. Germline lookup yields CDR1 MNHNY and CDR2 SVGAGI (reference sequence). The CDR3 sequence is 14 residues long. The CDR3 here is CASSRDRVSSPLHF. The CDR3 DNA is TGTGCCAGCAGTAGGGACAGGGTTTCTTCACCCCTCCACTTT.

This clone was counted a few times. This rearrangement joins TRBV29-1 to TRBJ1-2; TRBD1 agrees at 7 bases. This CDR3 is built from 15 residues. Losses at the gene ends were 5 bases for V and 0 bases for J; bases not matched to a gene: 9. Germline V gives CDR1 SQVTM, CDR2 ANQGSEA. This CDR3 is CSVYETGPTNYGYTF. The CDR3 DNA follows: TGCAGCGTTTATGAGACAGGGCCTACTAACTATGGCTACACCTTC. Supplemented by reference TRBV29-1 and TRBJ1-2, the full variable domain reads SAVISQKPSRDICQRGTSLTIQCQVDSQVTMMFWYRQQPGQSLTLIATANQGSEATYESGFVIDKFPISRPNLTFSTLTVSNMSPEDSSIYLCSVYETGPTNYGYTFGSGTRLTVV.

This clone is a singleton in its sample. The chain carries TRBV6-5 and TRBJ2-5; TRBD1 agrees at 8 bases. The closer fit of TRBJ2-7 to the DNA end suggests the J call may be wrong. The CDR3 extends over 16 amino acids. In germline, CDR1 is MNHEY, CDR2 SVGAGI. CDR3 in amino acids: CASSYSTARGQDEQYF. Here the CDR3 DNA reads TGTGCCAGCAGTTACTCGACCGCCAGGGGGCAGGACGAGCAGTACTTC.